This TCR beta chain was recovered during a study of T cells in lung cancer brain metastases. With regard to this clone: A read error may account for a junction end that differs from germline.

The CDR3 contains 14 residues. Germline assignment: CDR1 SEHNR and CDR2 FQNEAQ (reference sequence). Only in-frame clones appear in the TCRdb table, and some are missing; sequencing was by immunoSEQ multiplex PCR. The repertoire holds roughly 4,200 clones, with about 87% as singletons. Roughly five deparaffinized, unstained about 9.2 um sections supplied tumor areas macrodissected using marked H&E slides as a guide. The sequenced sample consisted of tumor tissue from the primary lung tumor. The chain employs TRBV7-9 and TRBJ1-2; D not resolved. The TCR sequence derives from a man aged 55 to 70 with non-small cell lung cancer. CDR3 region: CVSSSNGEGSGYTF. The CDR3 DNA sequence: TGTGTCAGCAGCTCAAACGGCGAAGGTAGTGGCTACACCTTC.